What follows is one T cell receptor beta chain and its context. Antigen: not known. The time point here: baseline pretreatment blood. Treatment noted: 15 Gy SBRT to primary tumor, nephrectomy 4 weeks later. Blood was sampled at baseline, 2 weeks and 4 weeks after SBRT. The source of the sample is a study of radiation and T cells in renal cell carcinoma. For the study at large: Nephrectomy followed 15 Gy stereotactic body radiation by 4 weeks. General study points: In blood, top tumor clones expanded by 2 weeks, shrinking by 4. No pretreatment tumor biopsies were available for baseline clonotypes.

Profiled with immunoSEQ multiplex PCR; TCRdb holds only in-frame clones, not every one. The sample holds 100,000 to 150,000 clones, 82% seen once. Germline V CDR1 and CDR2: SGDLS, YYNGEE. The CDR3 is 16 amino acids. Trimming took 3 bases from V and 1 from J; bases not matched to a gene: 2. This chain links TRBV9 with TRBJ1-6, with TRBD1 matching over 9 bases. The material sequenced was blood, taken from a patient whose treatment included radiotherapy and nephrectomy. The receptor's source is a woman aged 60 to 75 with renal cell carcinoma. The CDR3 sequence is CASSGQGESYNSPLHF. The CDR3, as DNA: TGTGCCAGCAGCGGACAGGGGGAGTCCTATAATTCACCCCTCCACTTT.